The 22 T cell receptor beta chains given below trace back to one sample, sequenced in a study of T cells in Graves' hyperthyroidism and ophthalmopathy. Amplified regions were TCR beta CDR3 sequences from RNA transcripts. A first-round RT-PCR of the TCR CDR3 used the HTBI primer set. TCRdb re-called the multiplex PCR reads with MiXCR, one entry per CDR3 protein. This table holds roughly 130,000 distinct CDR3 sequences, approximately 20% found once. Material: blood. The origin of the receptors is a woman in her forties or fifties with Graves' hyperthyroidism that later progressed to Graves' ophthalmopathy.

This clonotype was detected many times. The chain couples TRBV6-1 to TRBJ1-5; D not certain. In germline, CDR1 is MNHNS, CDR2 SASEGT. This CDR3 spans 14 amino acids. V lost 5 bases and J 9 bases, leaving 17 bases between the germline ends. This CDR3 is CASSYSSAYGPQHF. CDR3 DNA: TGTGCCAGCAGTTATAGCAGTGCATATGGGCCCCAGCATTTT.

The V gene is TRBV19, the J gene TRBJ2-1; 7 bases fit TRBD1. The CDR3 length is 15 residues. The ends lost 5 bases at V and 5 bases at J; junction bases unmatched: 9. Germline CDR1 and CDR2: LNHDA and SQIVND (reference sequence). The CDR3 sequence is CASSAIEGAHNEQFF. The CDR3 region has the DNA TGTGCCAGTAGTGCCATAGAGGGGGCACACAATGAGCAGTTCTTC.

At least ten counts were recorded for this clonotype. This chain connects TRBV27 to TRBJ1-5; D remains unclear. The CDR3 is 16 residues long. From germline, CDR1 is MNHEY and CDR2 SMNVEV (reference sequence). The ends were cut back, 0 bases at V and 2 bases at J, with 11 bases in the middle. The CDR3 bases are TGTGCCAGCAGTTTATCCAGCAGATCCCGCAATCAGCCCCAGCATTTT. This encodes CASSLSSRSRNQPQHF.

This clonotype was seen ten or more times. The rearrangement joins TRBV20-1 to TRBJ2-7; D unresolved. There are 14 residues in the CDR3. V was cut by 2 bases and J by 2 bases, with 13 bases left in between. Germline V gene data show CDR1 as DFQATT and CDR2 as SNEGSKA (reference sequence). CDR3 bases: TGCAGTGCTAGACGTGCAACGACACCCTACGAGCAGTACTTC. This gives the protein CSARRATTPYEQYF.

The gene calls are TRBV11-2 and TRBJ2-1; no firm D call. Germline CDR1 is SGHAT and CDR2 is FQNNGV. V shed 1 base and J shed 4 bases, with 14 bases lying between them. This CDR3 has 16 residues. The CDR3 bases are TGTGCCAGCAGCTTAGTGCTACAACCAGGATACAATGAGCAGTTCTTC. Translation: CASSLVLQPGYNEQFF.

The chain's CDR3 is CASSLEGLASYEQYF. Here the CDR3 DNA reads TGTGCCAGCAGTTTAGAAGGCCTAGCGTCATACGAGCAGTACTTC. The chain joins TRBV28 to TRBJ2-7; tentatively, D is TRBD2 (6 bases). CDR3 length: 15 amino acids. Trimming took off 2 bases at V and 4 bases at J, with 15 bases between the two ends. The V gene's germline CDR1 is MDHEN and CDR2 SYDVKM.

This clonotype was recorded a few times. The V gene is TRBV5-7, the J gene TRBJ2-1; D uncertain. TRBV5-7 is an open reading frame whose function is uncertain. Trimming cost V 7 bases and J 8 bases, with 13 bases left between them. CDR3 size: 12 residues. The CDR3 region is CASHFPVDEQFF. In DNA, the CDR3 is TGTGCCAGCCATTTTCCAGTGGATGAGCAGTTCTTC.

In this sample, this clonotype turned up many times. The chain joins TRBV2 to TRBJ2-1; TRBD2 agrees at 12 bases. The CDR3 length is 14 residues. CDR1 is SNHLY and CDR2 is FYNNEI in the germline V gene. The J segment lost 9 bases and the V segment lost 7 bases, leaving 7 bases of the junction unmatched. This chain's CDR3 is CASIRTSGVGEQFF. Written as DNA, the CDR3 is TGTGCCAGCATCAGGACTAGCGGGGTAGGTGAGCAGTTCTTC.

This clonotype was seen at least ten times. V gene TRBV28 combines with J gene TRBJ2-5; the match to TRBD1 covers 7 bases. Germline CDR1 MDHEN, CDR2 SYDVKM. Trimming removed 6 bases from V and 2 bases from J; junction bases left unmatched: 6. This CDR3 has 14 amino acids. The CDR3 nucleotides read TGTGCCAGCAGAGGGACAGCGATACAAGAGACCCAGTACTTC. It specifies CASRGTAIQETQYF.

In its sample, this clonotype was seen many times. The CDR3 nucleotides read TGCAGTGCTAGTGGGCTAGCGGGATGGGACAATGAGCAGTTCTTC. It encodes CSASGLAGWDNEQFF. This sequence joins TRBV20-1 and TRBJ2-1; 9 bases are shared with TRBD2. Trimming cost V 3 bases and J 5 bases; bases outside gene matches: 8. Germline CDR1 and CDR2: DFQATT and SNEGSKA (reference sequence). The CDR3 totals 15 residues.

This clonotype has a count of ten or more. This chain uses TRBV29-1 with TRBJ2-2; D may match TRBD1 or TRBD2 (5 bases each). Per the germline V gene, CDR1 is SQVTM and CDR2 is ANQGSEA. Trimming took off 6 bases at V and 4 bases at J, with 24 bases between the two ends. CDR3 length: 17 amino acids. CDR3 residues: CSVDLTGGGAGTGELFF. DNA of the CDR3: TGCAGCGTCGACCTGACCGGAGGTGGGGCCGGCACCGGGGAGCTGTTTTTT.

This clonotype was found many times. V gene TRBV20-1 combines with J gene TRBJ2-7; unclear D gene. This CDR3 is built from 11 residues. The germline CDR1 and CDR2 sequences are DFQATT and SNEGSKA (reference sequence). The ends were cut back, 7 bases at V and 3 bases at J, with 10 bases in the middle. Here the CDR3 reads CSVTHNYEQYF. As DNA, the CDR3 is TGCAGTGTGACTCACAACTACGAGCAGTACTTC.

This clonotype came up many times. The CDR3 nucleotides are TGTGCCAGCAGCCAGGGTGAAATTAATTCACCCCTCCACTTT. It is translated as CASSQGEINSPLHF. The V and J genes are TRBV7-2 and TRBJ1-6; TRBD1 is a possible D gene (5 bases). V was pared by 5 bases and J by 6 bases, with 11 bases between. Looked up from germline, CDR1 is SGHTA and CDR2 is FQGNSA. The CDR3 spans 14 residues.

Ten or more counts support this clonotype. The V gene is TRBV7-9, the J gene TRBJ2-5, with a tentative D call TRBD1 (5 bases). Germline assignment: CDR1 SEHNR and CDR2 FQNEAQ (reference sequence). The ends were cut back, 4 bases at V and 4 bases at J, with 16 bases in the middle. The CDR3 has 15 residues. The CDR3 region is CASSSSQGNRETQYF. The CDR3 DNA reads TGTGCCAGCAGCTCCTCTCAGGGAAATAGAGAGACCCAGTACTTC.

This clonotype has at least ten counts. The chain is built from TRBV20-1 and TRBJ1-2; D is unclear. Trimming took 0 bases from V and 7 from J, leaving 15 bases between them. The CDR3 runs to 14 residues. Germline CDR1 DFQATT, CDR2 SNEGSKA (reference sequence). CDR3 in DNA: TGCAGTGCTAGAGATAGTTCCAGGATCGGTGGCTACACCTTC. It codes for CSARDSSRIGGYTF.

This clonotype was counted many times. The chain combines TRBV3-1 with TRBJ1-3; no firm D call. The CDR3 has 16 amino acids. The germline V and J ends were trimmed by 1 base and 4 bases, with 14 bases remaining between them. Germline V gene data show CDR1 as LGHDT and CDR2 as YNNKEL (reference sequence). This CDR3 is CASSQGLKLSGNTIYF. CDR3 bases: TGTGCCAGCAGCCAAGGATTGAAGTTATCGGGAAACACCATATATTTT. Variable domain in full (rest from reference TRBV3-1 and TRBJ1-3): DTAVSQTPKYLVTQMGNDKSIKCEQNLGHDTMYWYKQDSKKFLKIMFSYNNKELIINETVPNRFSPKSPDKAHLNLHINSLELGDSAVYFCASSQGLKLSGNTIYFGEGSWLTVV.

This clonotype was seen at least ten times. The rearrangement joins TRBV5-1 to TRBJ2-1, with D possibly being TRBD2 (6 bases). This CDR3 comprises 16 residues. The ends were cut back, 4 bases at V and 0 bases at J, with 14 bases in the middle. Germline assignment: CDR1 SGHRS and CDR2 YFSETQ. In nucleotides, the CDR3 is TGCGCCAGCAGCGCGGGACTTATGAGCTCCTACAATGAGCAGTTCTTC. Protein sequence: CASSAGLMSSYNEQFF. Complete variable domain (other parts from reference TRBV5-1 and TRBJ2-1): KAGVTQTPRYLIKTRGQQVTLSCSPISGHRSVSWYQQTPGQGLQFLFEYFSETQRNKGNFPGRFSGRQFSNSRSEMNVSTLELGDSALYLCASSAGLMSSYNEQFFGPGTRLTVL.

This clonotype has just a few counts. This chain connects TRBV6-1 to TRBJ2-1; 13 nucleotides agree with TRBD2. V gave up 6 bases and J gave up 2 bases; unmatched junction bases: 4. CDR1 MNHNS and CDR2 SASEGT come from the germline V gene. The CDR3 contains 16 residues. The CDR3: CASSGGLAGPYNEQFF. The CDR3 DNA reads TGTGCCAGCAGCGGGGGACTAGCGGGACCCTACAATGAGCAGTTCTTC.

The CDR3 DNA reads TGTGCCAGCAGTACTAGCGGGAGTGAATCCTACGAGCAGTACGTC. Its translation is CASSTSGSESYEQYV. The chain couples TRBV28 to TRBJ2-7, with TRBD2 matching 11 bases. The V and J ends lost 5 bases and 1 base, in that order; junction bases with no gene match: 4. The germline V gene encodes CDR1 MDHEN and CDR2 SYDVKM. This CDR3 is 15 amino acids long.

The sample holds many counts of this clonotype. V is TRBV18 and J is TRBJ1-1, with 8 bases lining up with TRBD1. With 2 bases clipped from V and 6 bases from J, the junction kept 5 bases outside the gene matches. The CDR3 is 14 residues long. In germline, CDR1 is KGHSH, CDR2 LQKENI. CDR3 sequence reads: CASSPVGQGSEAFF. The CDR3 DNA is TGTGCCAGCTCACCAGTCGGACAGGGCTCTGAAGCTTTCTTT.

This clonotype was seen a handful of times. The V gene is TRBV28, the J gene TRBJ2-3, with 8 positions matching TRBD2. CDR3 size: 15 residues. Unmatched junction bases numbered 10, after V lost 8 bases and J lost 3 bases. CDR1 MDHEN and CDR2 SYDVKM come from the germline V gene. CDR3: CASGPPSGLTDTQYF. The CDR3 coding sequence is TGTGCCAGCGGCCCCCCTAGCGGGCTAACAGATACGCAGTATTTT.

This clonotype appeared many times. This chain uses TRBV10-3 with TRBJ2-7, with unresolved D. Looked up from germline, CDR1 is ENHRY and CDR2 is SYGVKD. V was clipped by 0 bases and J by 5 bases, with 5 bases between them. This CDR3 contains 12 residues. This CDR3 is CAISESLNEQYF. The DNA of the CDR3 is TGTGCCATCAGTGAGTCGTTAAACGAGCAGTACTTC.